Listed below are T cell receptor beta chains from one sample, sequenced in a study of regulatory T cells in long-lasting Graves disease. A single record per CDR3 protein comes from TCRdb applying MiXCR to the multiplex PCR reads. The table has approximately 480,000 distinct CDR3 sequences, under 20% seen once; the top ten hold 12%. The data were also submitted as part of a second study, on T cells in Graves' hyperthyroidism and ophthalmopathy.

The sequencing used peripheral blood mononuclear cells (PBMCs), collected at new diagnosis, from a patient treated with antithyroid drugs. Receptors originate from a middle-aged man with Graves disease. Each CDR3 is given with its conserved first and last residue. A D gene is named only where the DNA matches it firmly. Only some rows state a clone size, as once, few, many or a class for expanded clones.

abundance: many; j_gene: TRBJ2-7; d_gene: NA; v_gene: TRBV20-1; CDR3aa: CSARTGTKAYEQYF; CDR3nt: TGCAGTGCTAGAACCGGGACAAAAGCCTACGAGCAGTACTTC
abundance: many; j_gene: TRBJ1-1; d_gene: NA; v_gene: TRBV12-3/TRBV12-4; CDR3aa: CASSLEWNTEAFF; CDR3nt: TGTGCCAGCAGTTTAGAGTGGAACACTGAAGCTTTCTTT
abundance: many; j_gene: TRBJ2-3; d_gene: TRBD1; v_gene: TRBV7-3; CDR3aa: CASSSTGTGRADTQYF; CDR3nt: TGTGCCAGCAGCTCCACCGGGACAGGACGCGCGGATACGCAGTATTTT
abundance: NA; j_gene: TRBJ2-7; d_gene: NA; v_gene: TRBV20-1; CDR3aa: CSANQGGWLPSYEQYF; CDR3nt: TGCAGTGCAAACCAGGGAGGTTGGCTACCCTCCTACGAGCAGTACTTC
abundance: many; j_gene: TRBJ2-1; d_gene: NA; v_gene: TRBV7-3; CDR3aa: CASSLSFGLDNEQFF; CDR3nt: TGTGCCAGCAGCTTGAGTTTCGGACTCGACAATGAGCAGTTCTTC
abundance: many; j_gene: TRBJ2-5; d_gene: NA; v_gene: TRBV24-1; CDR3aa: CATSEAGPQETQYF; CDR3nt: TGTGCCACCAGTGAGGCCGGGCCCCAAGAGACCCAGTACTTC
abundance: few; j_gene: TRBJ2-5; d_gene: NA; v_gene: TRBV20-1; CDR3aa: CSATWAGVETQYF; CDR3nt: TGCAGTGCTACTTGGGCCGGGGTCGAGACCCAGTACTTC
abundance: many; j_gene: TRBJ2-2; d_gene: TRBD2; v_gene: TRBV2; CDR3aa: CASSETSGKMGGELFF; CDR3nt: TGTGCCAGCAGTGAAACGAGCGGGAAGATGGGCGGGGAGCTGTTTTTT
abundance: many; j_gene: TRBJ2-5; d_gene: NA; v_gene: TRBV28; CDR3aa: CASSFLSFEETQYF; CDR3nt: TGTGCCAGCAGTTTTCTTAGTTTTGAAGAGACCCAGTACTTC
abundance: many; j_gene: TRBJ2-7; d_gene: NA; v_gene: TRBV2; CDR3aa: CASSDLGDEQYF; CDR3nt: TGTGCCAGCAGTGATCTGGGCGACGAGCAGTACTTC
abundance: NA; j_gene: TRBJ1-6; d_gene: NA; v_gene: TRBV11-2; CDR3aa: CASSLDVGVRNSLLHF; CDR3nt: TGTGCCAGCAGCTTAGATGTGGGGGTTCGCAATTCACTCCTCCACTTT
abundance: many; j_gene: TRBJ2-7; d_gene: TRBD1; v_gene: TRBV7-2; CDR3aa: CASSLATDRGYEQYF; CDR3nt: TGTGCCAGCAGCTTAGCGACCGACAGGGGTTACGAGCAGTACTTC
abundance: many; j_gene: TRBJ2-3; d_gene: NA; v_gene: TRBV12-3/TRBV12-4; CDR3aa: CASSPQGSTDTQYF; CDR3nt: TGTGCCAGCAGTCCACAGGGTAGCACAGATACGCAGTATTTT
abundance: many; j_gene: TRBJ1-5; d_gene: NA; v_gene: TRBV30; CDR3aa: CAWSLKYRSNQPQHF; CDR3nt: TGTGCCTGGAGTTTGAAATACAGGTCCAATCAGCCCCAGCATTTT
abundance: few; j_gene: TRBJ2-1; d_gene: TRBD2; v_gene: TRBV29-1; CDR3aa: CSVEGLAGSLGSYNEQFF; CDR3nt: TGCAGCGTTGAGGGACTAGCGGGATCCCTAGGATCCTACAATGAGCAGTTCTTC
abundance: NA; j_gene: TRBJ1-1; d_gene: NA; v_gene: TRBV29-1; CDR3aa: CSVVLMNTEAFF; CDR3nt: TGCAGCGTTGTCCTCATGAACACTGAAGCTTTCTTT
abundance: NA; j_gene: TRBJ1-6; d_gene: NA; v_gene: TRBV4-2; CDR3aa: CASSQVRGGRDNSPLHF; CDR3nt: TGTGCCAGCAGCCAAGTTAGGGGAGGCAGGGACAATTCACCCCTCCACTTT
abundance: many; j_gene: TRBJ2-7; d_gene: TRBD2; v_gene: TRBV29-1; CDR3aa: CSVERGTSGGEQYF; CDR3nt: TGCAGCGTTGAAAGGGGGACTAGCGGGGGCGAGCAGTACTTC
abundance: few; j_gene: TRBJ1-3; d_gene: NA; v_gene: TRBV6-1; CDR3aa: CASSEQDRRFGNTIYF; CDR3nt: TGTGCCAGCAGTGAACAGGACAGACGCTTCGGAAACACCATATATTTT
abundance: many; j_gene: TRBJ2-5; d_gene: NA; v_gene: TRBV2; CDR3aa: CASSEGGSREETQYF; CDR3nt: TGTGCCAGCAGTGAAGGAGGGAGCAGGGAAGAGACCCAGTACTTC
abundance: many; j_gene: TRBJ2-3; d_gene: NA; v_gene: TRBV2; CDR3aa: CASSDRGTSTDTQYF; CDR3nt: TGTGCCAGCAGTGACAGGGGAACTAGCACAGATACGCAGTATTTT
abundance: NA; j_gene: TRBJ1-5; d_gene: NA; v_gene: TRBV29-1; CDR3aa: CSVSYGGNSNQPQHF; CDR3nt: TGCAGCGTTTCTTATGGAGGTAATAGCAATCAGCCCCAGCATTTT
abundance: NA; j_gene: TRBJ2-1; d_gene: NA; v_gene: TRBV5-6; CDR3aa: CASSLDRPNEQFF; CDR3nt: TGTGCCAGCAGCTTGGATCGTCCGAATGAGCAGTTCTTC
abundance: few; j_gene: TRBJ2-1; d_gene: NA; v_gene: TRBV2; CDR3aa: CASERTDRFDNEQFF; CDR3nt: TGTGCCAGCGAGCGGACTGACAGATTCGACAATGAGCAGTTCTTC
abundance: many; j_gene: TRBJ2-3; d_gene: NA; v_gene: TRBV15; CDR3aa: CATSRAGRTDTQYF; CDR3nt: TGTGCCACCAGCAGAGCGGGACGCACAGATACGCAGTATTTT
abundance: few; j_gene: TRBJ2-3; d_gene: NA; v_gene: TRBV4-2; CDR3aa: CASSQDNSFGADTQYF; CDR3nt: TGTGCCAGCAGCCAAGATAACAGTTTCGGCGCAGATACGCAGTATTTT
abundance: few; j_gene: TRBJ2-1; d_gene: NA; v_gene: TRBV7-3; CDR3aa: CASSHAGRRPYNEQLF; CDR3nt: TGTGCCAGCAGCCATGCCGGGCGGAGGCCCTACAATGAGCAGCTCTTC
abundance: many; j_gene: TRBJ2-1; d_gene: TRBD1; v_gene: TRBV3-1; CDR3aa: CASSQERLGTGGYNEQFF; CDR3nt: TGTGCCAGCAGCCAAGAGAGACTCGGGACAGGGGGGTACAATGAGCAGTTCTTC
abundance: many; j_gene: TRBJ1-1; d_gene: NA; v_gene: TRBV6-5; CDR3aa: CASSYRRGGQAEAFF; CDR3nt: TGTGCCAGCAGTTATCGGAGGGGCGGTCAGGCTGAAGCTTTCTTT
abundance: NA; j_gene: TRBJ2-7; d_gene: NA; v_gene: TRBV5-8; CDR3aa: CASSSRLEQYF; CDR3nt: TGTGCCAGCAGCTCCCGTTTGGAGCAGTACTTC
abundance: NA; j_gene: TRBJ2-7; d_gene: NA; v_gene: TRBV5-1; CDR3aa: CASSSGPGGYEQYF; CDR3nt: TGCGCCAGCAGCTCCGGACCAGGGGGGTACGAGCAGTACTTC
abundance: many; j_gene: TRBJ1-2; d_gene: TRBD1; v_gene: TRBV28; CDR3aa: CASTRGQGTYGYTF; CDR3nt: TGTGCCAGCACCCGGGGACAGGGGACCTATGGCTACACCTTC
abundance: NA; j_gene: TRBJ2-1; d_gene: NA; v_gene: TRBV6-5; CDR3aa: CASSFSTGGYGQFF; CDR3nt: TGTGCCAGCAGTTTTTCCACAGGTGGTTATGGGCAGTTCTTC
abundance: many; j_gene: TRBJ2-1; d_gene: NA; v_gene: TRBV30; CDR3aa: CAWSVRLTLSSYNEQFF; CDR3nt: TGTGCCTGGAGTGTAAGGCTAACCCTGAGCTCCTACAATGAGCAGTTCTTC
abundance: NA; j_gene: TRBJ2-3; d_gene: TRBD1; v_gene: TRBV6-5; CDR3aa: CSSSYSPGTGVTRYF; CDR3nt: TGTTCCAGCAGTTACTCCCCCGGGACAGGGGTTACGCGGTATTTT
abundance: many; j_gene: TRBJ2-5; d_gene: NA; v_gene: TRBV12-3/TRBV12-4; CDR3aa: CASSLIRIQETQYF; CDR3nt: TGTGCCAGCAGTTTGATCCGGATACAAGAGACCCAGTACTTC
abundance: NA; j_gene: TRBJ2-4; d_gene: NA; v_gene: TRBV9; CDR3aa: CASSVPGRDIQYF; CDR3nt: TGTGCCAGCAGCGTCCCCGGAAGGGACATTCAGTACTTC
abundance: NA; j_gene: TRBJ2-7; d_gene: NA; v_gene: TRBV29-1; CDR3aa: CSVEGVSEEQYF; CDR3nt: TGCAGCGTTGAAGGGGTCAGCGAGGAGCAGTACTTC
abundance: many; j_gene: TRBJ2-3; d_gene: NA; v_gene: TRBV30; CDR3aa: CACRPGADTQYF; CDR3nt: TGTGCCTGCAGACCAGGGGCAGATACGCAGTATTTT
abundance: NA; j_gene: TRBJ2-7; d_gene: NA; v_gene: TRBV6-1; CDR3aa: CASSALAPGTEGSDEQYF; CDR3nt: TGTGCCAGCAGTGCACTAGCCCCCGGAACAGAGGGGTCCGACGAGCAGTACTTC
abundance: few; j_gene: TRBJ1-2; d_gene: TRBD1; v_gene: TRBV20-1; CDR3aa: CSARGDRAGYGYTF; CDR3nt: TGCAGTGCTAGAGGGGACAGGGCTGGCTATGGCTACACCTTC
abundance: few; j_gene: TRBJ1-5; d_gene: TRBD1; v_gene: TRBV3-1; CDR3aa: CASSPYGQENQPQHF; CDR3nt: TGTGCCAGCAGCCCCTATGGACAGGAGAATCAGCCCCAGCATTTT
abundance: few; j_gene: TRBJ2-1; d_gene: NA; v_gene: TRBV5-1; CDR3aa: CASREGNNEQFF; CDR3nt: TGCGCCAGCAGAGAGGGTAACAATGAGCAGTTCTTC
abundance: NA; j_gene: TRBJ2-5; d_gene: TRBD2; v_gene: TRBV30; CDR3aa: CAWTGGAGEETQYF; CDR3nt: TGTGCCTGGACTGGAGGAGCGGGAGAAGAGACCCAGTACTTC
abundance: many; j_gene: TRBJ2-5; d_gene: TRBD1; v_gene: TRBV12-3/TRBV12-4; CDR3aa: CASSSGTGEGETQYF; CDR3nt: TGTGCCAGCAGTTCAGGGACAGGGGAGGGAGAGACCCAGTACTTC
abundance: few; j_gene: TRBJ2-2; d_gene: NA; v_gene: TRBV20-1; CDR3aa: CSAITESANTGELFF; CDR3nt: TGCAGTGCCATAACCGAGAGCGCGAACACCGGGGAGCTGTTTTTT
abundance: many; j_gene: TRBJ2-2; d_gene: TRBD2; v_gene: TRBV5-1; CDR3aa: CASSAGGVAGELFF; CDR3nt: TGCGCCAGCAGCGCGGGAGGGGTTGCCGGGGAGCTGTTTTTT
abundance: many; j_gene: TRBJ2-2; d_gene: NA; v_gene: TRBV20-1; CDR3aa: CSAMKSGTGELFF; CDR3nt: TGCAGTGCCATGAAATCGGGCACCGGGGAGCTGTTTTTT
abundance: many; j_gene: TRBJ2-2; d_gene: NA; v_gene: TRBV30; CDR3aa: CAWSGDTGELFF; CDR3nt: TGTGCCTGGAGCGGGGATACCGGGGAGCTGTTTTTT
abundance: many; j_gene: TRBJ1-6; d_gene: TRBD1; v_gene: TRBV20-1; CDR3aa: CSAQGQQYYSPLHF; CDR3nt: TGCAGTGCACAGGGACAGCAGTATTATTCACCCCTCCACTTT
abundance: NA; j_gene: TRBJ2-1; d_gene: NA; v_gene: TRBV15; CDR3aa: CATSRQNSYNEQFF; CDR3nt: TGTGCCACCAGCAGACAGAACTCCTACAATGAGCAGTTCTTC
abundance: many; j_gene: TRBJ2-1; d_gene: TRBD2; v_gene: TRBV5-1; CDR3aa: CASSLALAGGWYNEQFF; CDR3nt: TGCGCCAGCAGCTTGGCCCTTGCGGGAGGTTGGTACAATGAGCAGTTCTTC
abundance: many; j_gene: TRBJ2-1; d_gene: NA; v_gene: TRBV5-1; CDR3aa: CASSPGQTYNEQFF; CDR3nt: TGCGCCAGCAGCCCCGGACAAACCTACAATGAGCAGTTCTTC
abundance: many; j_gene: TRBJ1-1; d_gene: NA; v_gene: TRBV4-1; CDR3aa: CASSQVGEGGSTFF; CDR3nt: TGCGCCAGCAGCCAAGTAGGCGAGGGGGGCAGCACTTTCTTT
abundance: few; j_gene: TRBJ1-2; d_gene: NA; v_gene: TRBV29-1; CDR3aa: CSVEGYYGYTF; CDR3nt: TGCAGCGTTGAGGGGTACTATGGCTACACCTTC
abundance: many; j_gene: TRBJ1-1; d_gene: TRBD1; v_gene: TRBV12-3/TRBV12-4; CDR3aa: CASSRRDRPYAEAFF; CDR3nt: TGTGCCAGCAGTCGGAGGGACAGGCCGTACGCTGAAGCTTTCTTT
abundance: NA; j_gene: TRBJ2-7; d_gene: NA; v_gene: TRBV29-1; CDR3aa: CSVGVGPEQYF; CDR3nt: TGCAGCGTTGGCGTGGGCCCCGAGCAGTACTTC
abundance: few; j_gene: TRBJ1-5; d_gene: NA; v_gene: TRBV28; CDR3aa: CASGRQRYSNQPQHF; CDR3nt: TGTGCCAGCGGACGACAGAGATATAGCAATCAGCCCCAGCATTTT